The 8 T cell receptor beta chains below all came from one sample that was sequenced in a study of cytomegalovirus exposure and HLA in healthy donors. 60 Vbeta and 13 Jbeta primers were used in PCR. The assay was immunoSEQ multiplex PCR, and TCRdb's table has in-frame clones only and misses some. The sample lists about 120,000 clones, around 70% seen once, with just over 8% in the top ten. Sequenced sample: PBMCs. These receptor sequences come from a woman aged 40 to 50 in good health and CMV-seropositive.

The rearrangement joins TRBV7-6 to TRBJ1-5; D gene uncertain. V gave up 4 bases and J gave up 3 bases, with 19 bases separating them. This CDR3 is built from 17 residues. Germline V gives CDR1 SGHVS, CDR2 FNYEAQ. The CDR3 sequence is CASSSLGGPAFNQPQHF. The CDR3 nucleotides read TGTGCCAGCAGCTCGCTGGGAGGGCCAGCGTTCAATCAGCCCCAGCATTTT.

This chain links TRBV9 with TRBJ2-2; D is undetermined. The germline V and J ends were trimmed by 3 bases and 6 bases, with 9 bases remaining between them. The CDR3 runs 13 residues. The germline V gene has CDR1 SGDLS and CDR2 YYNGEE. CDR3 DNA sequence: TGTGCCAGCAGCGCCAGGTGGTCCGGGGAGCTGTTTTTT. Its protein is CASSARWSGELFF.

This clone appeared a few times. CDR3 bases: TGTGCCAGCAGTCCCCAAGCGGGGGGAACCTACGAGCAGTACTTC. Its translation is CASSPQAGGTYEQYF. The chain employs TRBV6-6 and TRBJ2-7; 9 bases map to TRBD2. This CDR3 has 15 amino acids. J gave up 2 bases and V 5 bases, and 7 bases lay outside the gene matches. Germline loops: CDR1 MNHNY, CDR2 SVGAGI (reference sequence).

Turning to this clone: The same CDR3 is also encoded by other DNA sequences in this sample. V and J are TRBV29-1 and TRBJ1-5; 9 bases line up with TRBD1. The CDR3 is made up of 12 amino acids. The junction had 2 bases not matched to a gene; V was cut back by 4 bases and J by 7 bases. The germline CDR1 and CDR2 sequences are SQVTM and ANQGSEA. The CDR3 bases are TGCAGCGTTGGGGACAGGGACCAGCCCCAGCATTTT. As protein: CSVGDRDQPQHF.

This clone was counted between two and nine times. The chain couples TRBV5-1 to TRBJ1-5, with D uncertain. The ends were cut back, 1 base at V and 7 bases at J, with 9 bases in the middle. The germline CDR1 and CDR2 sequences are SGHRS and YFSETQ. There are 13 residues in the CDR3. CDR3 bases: TGCGCCAGCAGCTTGTGGATCGGGCAGCCCCAGCATTTT. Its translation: CASSLWIGQPQHF.

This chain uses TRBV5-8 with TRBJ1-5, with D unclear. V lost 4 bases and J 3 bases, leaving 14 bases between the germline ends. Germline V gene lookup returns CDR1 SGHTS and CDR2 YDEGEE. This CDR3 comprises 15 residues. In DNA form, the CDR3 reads TGTGCCAGCAGCCTGGGTCCGGAGCCCAATCAGCCCCAGCATTTT. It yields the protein CASSLGPEPNQPQHF.

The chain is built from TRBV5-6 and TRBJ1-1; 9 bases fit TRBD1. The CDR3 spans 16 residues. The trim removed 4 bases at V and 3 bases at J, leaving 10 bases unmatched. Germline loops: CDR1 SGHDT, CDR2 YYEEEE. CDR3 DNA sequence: TGTGCCAGCAGCCCCCCGGGGACAGGGAGTGACACTGAAGCTTTCTTT. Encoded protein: CASSPPGTGSDTEAFF.

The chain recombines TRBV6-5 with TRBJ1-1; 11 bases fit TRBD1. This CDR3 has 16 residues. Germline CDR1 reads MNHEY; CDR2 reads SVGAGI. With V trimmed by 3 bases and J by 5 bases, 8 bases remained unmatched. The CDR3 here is CASSYSGGTGGTEAFF. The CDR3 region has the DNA TGTGCCAGCAGTTATTCCGGAGGGACAGGGGGGACTGAAGCTTTCTTT.